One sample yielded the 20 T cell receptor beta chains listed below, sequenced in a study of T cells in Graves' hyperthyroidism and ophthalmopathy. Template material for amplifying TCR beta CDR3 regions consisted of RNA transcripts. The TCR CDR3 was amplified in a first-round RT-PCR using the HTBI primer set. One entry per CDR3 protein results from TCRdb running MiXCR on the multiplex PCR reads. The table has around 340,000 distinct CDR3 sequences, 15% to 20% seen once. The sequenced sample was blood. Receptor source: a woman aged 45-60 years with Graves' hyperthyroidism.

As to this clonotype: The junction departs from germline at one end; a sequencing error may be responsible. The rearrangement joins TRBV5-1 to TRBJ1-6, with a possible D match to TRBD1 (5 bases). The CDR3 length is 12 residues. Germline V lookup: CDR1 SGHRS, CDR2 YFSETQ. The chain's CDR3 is CAGSDGASPLHF. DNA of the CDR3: TGCGCCGGCAGCGACGGGGCTTCACCCCTCCACTTT.

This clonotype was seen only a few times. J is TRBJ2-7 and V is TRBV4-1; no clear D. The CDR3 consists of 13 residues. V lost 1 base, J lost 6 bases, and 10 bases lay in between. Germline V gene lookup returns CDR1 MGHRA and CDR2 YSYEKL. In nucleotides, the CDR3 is TGCGCCAGCAGCCAAGTCCTGGACCTCGAGCAGTACTTC. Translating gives CASSQVLDLEQYF.

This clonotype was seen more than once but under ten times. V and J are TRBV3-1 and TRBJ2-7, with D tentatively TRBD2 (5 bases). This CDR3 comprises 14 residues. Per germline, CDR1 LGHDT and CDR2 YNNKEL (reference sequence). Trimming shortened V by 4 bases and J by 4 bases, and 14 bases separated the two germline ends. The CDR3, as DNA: TGTGCCAGCAGCCCCGACTACCGGTGGTACGAGCAGTACTTC. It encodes CASSPDYRWYEQYF.

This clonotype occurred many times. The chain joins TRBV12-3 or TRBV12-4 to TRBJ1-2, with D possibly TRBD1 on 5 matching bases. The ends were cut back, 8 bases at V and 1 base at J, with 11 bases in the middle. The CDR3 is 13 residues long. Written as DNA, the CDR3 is TGTGCCAGCGGGACGGATCGTAACTATGGCTACACCTTC. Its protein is CASGTDRNYGYTF.

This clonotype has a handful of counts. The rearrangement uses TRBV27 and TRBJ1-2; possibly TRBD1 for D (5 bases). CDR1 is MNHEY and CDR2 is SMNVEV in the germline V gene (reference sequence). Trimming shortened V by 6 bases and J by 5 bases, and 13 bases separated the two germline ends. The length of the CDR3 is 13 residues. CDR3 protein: CASRRGVGYGYTF. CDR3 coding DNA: TGTGCCAGCAGGAGGGGCGTGGGATATGGCTACACCTTC.

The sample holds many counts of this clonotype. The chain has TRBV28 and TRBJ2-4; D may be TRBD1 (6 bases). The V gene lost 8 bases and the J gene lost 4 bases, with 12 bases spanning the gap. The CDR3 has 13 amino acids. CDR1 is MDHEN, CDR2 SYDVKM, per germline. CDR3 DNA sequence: TGTGCCAGCGGGCGAGGGGGAAAAAACATTCAGTACTTC. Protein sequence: CASGRGGKNIQYF.

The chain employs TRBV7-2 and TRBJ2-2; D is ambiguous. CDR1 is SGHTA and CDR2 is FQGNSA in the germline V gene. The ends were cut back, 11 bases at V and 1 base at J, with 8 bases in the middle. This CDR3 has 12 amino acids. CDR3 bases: TGTGCCTTGGAAGGGAACACCGGGGAGCTGTTTTTT. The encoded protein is CALEGNTGELFF.

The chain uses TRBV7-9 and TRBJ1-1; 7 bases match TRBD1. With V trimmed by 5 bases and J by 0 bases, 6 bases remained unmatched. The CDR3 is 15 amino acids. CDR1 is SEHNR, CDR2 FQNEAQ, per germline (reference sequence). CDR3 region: CASSPLTGVNTEAFF. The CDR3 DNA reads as TGTGCCAGCAGCCCGCTCACAGGGGTGAACACTGAAGCTTTCTTT. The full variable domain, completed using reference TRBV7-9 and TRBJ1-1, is DTGVSQNPRHKITKRGQNVTFRCDPISEHNRLYWYRQTLGQGPEFLTYFQNEAQLEKSRLLSDRFSAERPKGSFSTLEIQRTEQGDSAMYLCASSPLTGVNTEAFFGQGTRLTVV.

The CDR3 sequence is CATSRVRRGGEDTQYF. The CDR3 coding sequence is TGTGCCACCAGCAGAGTTCGGCGGGGGGGTGAAGATACGCAGTATTTT. The chain uses TRBV15 and TRBJ2-3, with 9 bases lining up with TRBD2. V lost 1 base, J lost 5 bases, and 7 bases stayed unmatched. Looked up from germline, CDR1 is LNHNV and CDR2 is YYDKDF (reference sequence). The CDR3 sequence is 16 residues long.

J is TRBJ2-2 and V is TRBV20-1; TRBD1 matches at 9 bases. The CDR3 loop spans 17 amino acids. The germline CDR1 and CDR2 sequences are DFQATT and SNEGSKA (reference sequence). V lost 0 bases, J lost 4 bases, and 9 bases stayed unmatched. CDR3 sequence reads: CSARDVRGQGTTGELFF. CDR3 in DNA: TGCAGTGCTAGAGATGTTAGGGGACAGGGTACCACCGGGGAGCTGTTTTTT.

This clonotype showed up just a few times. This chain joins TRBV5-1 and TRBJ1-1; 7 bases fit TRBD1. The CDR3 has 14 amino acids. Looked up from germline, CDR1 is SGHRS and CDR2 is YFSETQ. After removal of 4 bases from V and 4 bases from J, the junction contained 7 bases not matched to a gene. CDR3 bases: TGCGCCAGCAGCGGTACAGGGGTGGGCACTGAAGCTTTCTTT. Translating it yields CASSGTGVGTEAFF.

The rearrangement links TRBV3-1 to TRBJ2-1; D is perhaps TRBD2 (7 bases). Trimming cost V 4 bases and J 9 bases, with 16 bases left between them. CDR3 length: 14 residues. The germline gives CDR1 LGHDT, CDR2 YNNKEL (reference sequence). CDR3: CASSLKGGGSEQFF. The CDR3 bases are TGTGCCAGCAGCCTCAAGGGGGGGGGGTCTGAGCAGTTCTTC.

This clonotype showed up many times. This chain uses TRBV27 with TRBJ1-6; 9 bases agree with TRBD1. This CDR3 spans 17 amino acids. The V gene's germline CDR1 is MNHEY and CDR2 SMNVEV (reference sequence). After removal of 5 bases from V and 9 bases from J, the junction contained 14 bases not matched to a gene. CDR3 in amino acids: CASSAFLSGTGFSPLHF. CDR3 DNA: TGTGCCAGCAGTGCATTCCTATCCGGGACAGGGTTTTCACCCCTCCACTTT.

CDR3 bases: TGTGCCAGCAGTTCTCTAGCTGGGGAGCTGTTTTTT. Translated: CASSSLAGELFF. The chain joins TRBV6-1 to TRBJ2-2; D is perhaps TRBD2 (5 bases). V gave up 5 bases and J gave up 8 bases, with 9 bases separating them. Germline values: CDR1 MNHNS, CDR2 SASEGT. The CDR3 loop spans 12 amino acids.

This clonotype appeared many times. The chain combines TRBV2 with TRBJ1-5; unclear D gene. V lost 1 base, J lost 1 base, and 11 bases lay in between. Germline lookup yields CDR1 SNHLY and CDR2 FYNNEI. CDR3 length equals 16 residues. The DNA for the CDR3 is TGTGCCAGCAGTGAAGACGACACTTTAAGCAATCAGCCCCAGCATTTT. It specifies CASSEDDTLSNQPQHF.

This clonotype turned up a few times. The DNA for the CDR3 is TGTGCCAGCAGTTTATTTGCAGGACCAAGCTCTGGGGCCAACGTCCTGACTTTC. This codes for CASSLFAGPSSGANVLTF. The chain carries TRBV27 and TRBJ2-6; D remains unclear. CDR1 is MNHEY and CDR2 is SMNVEV in the germline V gene (reference sequence). Trimming removed 1 base from V and 0 bases from J, with 13 bases in between. This CDR3 contains 18 residues.

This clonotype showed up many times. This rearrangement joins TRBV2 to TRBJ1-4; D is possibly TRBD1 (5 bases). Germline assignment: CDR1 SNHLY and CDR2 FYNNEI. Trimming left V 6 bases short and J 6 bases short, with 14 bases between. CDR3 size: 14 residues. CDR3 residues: CASRGSGAYEKLFF. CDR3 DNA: TGTGCCAGCAGAGGATCCGGGGCCTATGAAAAACTGTTTTTT.

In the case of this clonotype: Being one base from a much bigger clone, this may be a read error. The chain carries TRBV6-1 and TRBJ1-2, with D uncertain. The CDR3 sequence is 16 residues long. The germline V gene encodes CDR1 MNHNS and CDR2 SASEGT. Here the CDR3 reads CASSPHSLEANYGDTF. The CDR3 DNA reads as TGTGCCAGCAGTCCTCACAGTCTCGAGGCTAACTATGGCGACACCTTC.

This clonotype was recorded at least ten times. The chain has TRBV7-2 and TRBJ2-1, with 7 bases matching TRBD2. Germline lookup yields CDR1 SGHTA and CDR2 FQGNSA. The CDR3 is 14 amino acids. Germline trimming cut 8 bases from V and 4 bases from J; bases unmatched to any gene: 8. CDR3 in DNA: TGTGCCAGCGGGCTCCCCGGGGGGTACAATGAGCAGTTCTTC. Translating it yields CASGLPGGYNEQFF. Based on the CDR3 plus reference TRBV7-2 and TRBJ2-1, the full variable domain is GAGVSQSPSNKVTEKGKDVELRCDPISGHTALYWYRQSLGQGLEFLIYFQGNSAPDKSGLPSDRFSAERTGGSVSTLTIQRTQQEDSAVYLCASGLPGGYNEQFFGPGTRLTVL.

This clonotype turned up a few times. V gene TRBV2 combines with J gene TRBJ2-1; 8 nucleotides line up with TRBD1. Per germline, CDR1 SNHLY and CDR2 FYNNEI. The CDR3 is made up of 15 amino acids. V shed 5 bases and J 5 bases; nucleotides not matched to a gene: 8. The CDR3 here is CASSPGTGGNNEQFF. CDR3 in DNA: TGTGCCAGCAGTCCCGGGACAGGAGGTAACAATGAGCAGTTCTTC.